This T cell receptor beta chain was retrieved from a study of blood T cells in healthy people across ages (dated by TCRdb to the mid-2010s). About the investigation overall: In model experiments, roughly one uniquely barcoded TCR beta cDNA molecule per two T cells was captured by template switching. The study measured age-related changes in TCR beta repertoire diversity using deep sequencing normalized with unique cDNA molecular identifiers. The donors were divided into four age groups: young (average roughly 15 years), middle-aged (over 35), aged (roughly 60) and long-lived (82). To avoid experimental bias, donors of different ages were spread randomly across the sequencing lanes. For two donors (one aged 18 to 30 and one aged 80 or older), the study analyzed two additional independent replicas of 1 million unique cDNA reads from the same blood draw. Overall results and qualifications from the work: There was a strong correlation between observed TCR beta diversity and the percentage of naive T cells measured by flow cytometry. Compared with the aged group, the long-lived group had more naive CD4+ T cells, fewer expanded clones and increased TCR diversity, suggesting age selection. The CMV infection status of donors was not known, potentially confounding age-related changes in expanded clonotypes. Bulk unsorted PBMC profiling prevented conclusive comparison of naive and antigen-experienced compartments. Observed TCR beta diversity per million T cells fell roughly linearly with age, and a significant reduction was already apparent by age roughly 40. Estimates of total diversity based on one million sequenced T cells were considered lower bounds and underestimates.

On this clonotype itself: Its specific antigen is unknown. No base qualities exist here, and no much larger clone lies one base off it.

The method behind the library was 5' RACE. The instrument was an Illumina HiSeq 2500. The second PCR ran for about 6 to 12 cycles and used a J-beta primer mix along with a sample-barcoded 5' primer. A unique molecular identifier was introduced onto each TCR beta cDNA molecule by a template-switch 5' adaptor carrying 12 random nucleotides. Each sample yielded at least 2.5 million CDR3-containing paired-end reads. First-strand cDNA was synthesized from all RNA with the Mint cDNA synthesis kit, primed by a TRBC-specific oligonucleotide. After uracil-DNA glycosylase treatment, a first 18-cycle PCR used universal primers M1SS and BC2_uni_R on all cDNA. Per the original workflow: Each sample was normalized by randomly selecting 1 million high-quality reads, each carrying a distinct molecular identifier. Instead of being binned into consensus sequences, reads with shared molecular identifiers were discarded. CDR3 identification, clonotype clustering and error correction used MiTCR with a Q25 quality threshold and the strictest error-elimination algorithm. A nonparametric unseen species model with Euler transformation was used to estimate lower-bound total TCR beta diversity. The raw public reads went through TCRdb reprocessing: fastp at Q25, MiXCR clone calling, in-frame beta chains kept. Identical CDR3 proteins give one entry, which carries the most common genes and DNA. The V and J calls reflect TCRdb's pipeline rather than the authors' work. The sample profile shows more than 1.4 million distinct CDR3 sequences; roughly 40% of them were found once. The leading ten clones occupy 7% to 9.5% of the sample.

The donors were roughly 40 Caucasian individuals from Russia, aged roughly 6 to 90 years, who were systemically healthy. Each donor gave about 9.8 milliliters of peripheral blood, drawn into EDTA-treated Vacutainer tubes. PBMCs were isolated by Ficoll-Paque density-gradient centrifugation, with at least 6 million obtained per sample. Total RNA, at least 5 micrograms per sample, was extracted from PBMCs with Trizol reagent. Naive CD45RAhigh/CD27high T cell percentages were measured by flow cytometry on a PBMC aliquot from every donor. Trimming accounts for 1 base at V and 4 bases at J, while the number of junction bases matched to no gene is 5. The germline V gene (reference sequence) supplies CDR1 SEHNR and CDR2 FQNEAQ. The CDR3 starts with the cysteine, ends with the phenylalanine, and has 15 residues. CDR3 DNA is the only sequence kept; it has 45 bases, read in frame from the first base.

The sequencing sample was made of blood. The source of this sequence is a woman under 30 in good health. The chain is assembled from TRBV7-9 and TRBJ1-2, with 8 middle bases fitting TRBD1. The sequenced DNA is TGTGCCAGCAGCTTAGTAGGCCAGGGGGCCTATGGCTACACCTTC. Translated, it reads CASSLVGQGAYGYTF.